The T cell receptor beta chain described here comes from a study of Ad26.COV2.S vaccination and SARS-CoV-2 variants. TCRdb's table, derived via immunoSEQ multiplex PCR, lists solely in-frame clones and lacks some. The profile shows 320,000 or so clones, under 90% of them singletons. Specified treatment: 15 to 20 received Ad26.COV2.S at low or high dose, single or two shots; about 5 received placebo; per-sample allocation not given. All samples were drawn on day 63, counting from the first vaccine or placebo injection. The receptor comes from a person aged 18 to 65 who received the Ad26.COV2.S COVID-19 vaccine or a placebo. The specimen comprised peripheral blood, sampled in a trial of Ad26.COV2.S vaccine versus placebo.

The CDR3 loop is CASSHLDRNYGYTF. The CDR3 DNA reads TGTGCCAGCAGCCATCTGGACCGTAACTATGGCTACACCTTC. The chain is built from TRBV3-1 (or the pseudogene TRBV3-2) and TRBJ1-2; D remains ambiguous. V was cut by 3 bases and J by 1 base, with 9 bases left in between. The CDR3 runs to 14 residues. CDR1 is LGHDT and CDR2 is YNNKEL in the germline V gene (reference sequence).